The present T cell receptor (beta chain) was sequenced within a study of cytomegalovirus exposure and HLA in healthy donors. A word on this clone: Its antigen remains unknown.

Overall study results and limits: The listing of 150 to 200 TCR beta chains classed them as cytomegalovirus-associated. Specificity for CMV antigens was confirmed in vitro for a few of the CMV-associated chains.

Germline CDR1 and CDR2: LNHDA and SQIVND (reference sequence). The CDR3 is 13 residues long. V lost 1 base and J lost 5, with 8 bases in between. The protocol was immunoSEQ multiplex PCR, while the TCRdb copy is restricted to in-frame clones and leaves out a portion. Of over 100,000 clones listed, 75% to 90% are singletons. This TCR derives from a woman younger than 30 in good health and CMV-seronegative. Sequenced sample: PBMCs. The chain is built from TRBV19 and TRBJ1-1; D is undetermined. The CDR3 bases are TGTGCCAGTAGTATAGGGGTCGGGACTGAAGCTTTCTTT. It codes for CASSIGVGTEAFF.